This record covers a single T cell receptor (beta chain). Antigen unknown. This specimen belongs to a study of shared clonotypes between healthy human individuals. Study observations and caveats: The researchers took only blood, and tissue repertoires probably look different. Genetic and exposure-history diversity was limited by the few donors.

Sequenced by immunoSEQ multiplex PCR; TCRdb stores in-frame clones only, minus some. The table records some 200,000 clones, approximately 62% of them present only once. This CDR3 is built from 11 residues. V was clipped by 4 bases and J by 6 bases, with 5 bases between them. Germline CDR1 is SGHVS and CDR2 is FQNEAQ. This TCR was sampled from a man aged 25 to 40 in good health. The rearrangement joins TRBV7-8 to TRBJ2-3; D is uncertain. Specimen: memory CD4+ T cells sorted from blood. Specified subset: CD45RA-negative fraction. The CDR3 reads CASSSLDTQYF. CDR3 in DNA: TGTGCCAGCAGCTCCTTGGATACGCAGTATTTT.